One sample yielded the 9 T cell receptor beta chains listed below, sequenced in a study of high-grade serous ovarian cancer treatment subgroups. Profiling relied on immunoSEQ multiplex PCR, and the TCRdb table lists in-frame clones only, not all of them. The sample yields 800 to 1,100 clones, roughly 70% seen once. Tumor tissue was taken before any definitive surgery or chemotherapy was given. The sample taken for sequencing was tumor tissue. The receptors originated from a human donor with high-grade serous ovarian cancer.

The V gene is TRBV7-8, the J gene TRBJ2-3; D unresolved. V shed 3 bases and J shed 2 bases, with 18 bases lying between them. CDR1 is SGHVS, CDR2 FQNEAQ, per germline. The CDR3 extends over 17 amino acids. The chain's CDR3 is CASSLTGPAKSTDTQYF. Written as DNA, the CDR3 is TGTGCCAGCAGCTTGACCGGCCCCGCCAAATCCACAGATACGCAGTATTTT.

The CDR3 sequence is CASSLGQNGELFF. The CDR3 DNA is TGTGCCAGCAGCCTCGGACAGAACGGGGAGCTGTTTTTT. The chain couples TRBV7-9 to TRBJ2-2; D may be TRBD1 (6 bases). Looked up from germline, CDR1 is SEHNR and CDR2 is FQNEAQ (reference sequence). The CDR3 extends over 13 amino acids. V was pared by 5 bases and J by 7 bases, with 11 bases between.

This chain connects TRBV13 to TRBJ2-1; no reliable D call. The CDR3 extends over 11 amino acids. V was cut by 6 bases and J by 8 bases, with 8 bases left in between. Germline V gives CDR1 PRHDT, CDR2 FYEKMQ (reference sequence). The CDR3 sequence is CASSQKDEQFF. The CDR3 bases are TGTGCCAGCAGTCAAAAGGATGAGCAGTTCTTC. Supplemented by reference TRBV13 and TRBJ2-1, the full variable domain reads AAGVIQSPRHLIKEKRETATLKCYPIPRHDTVYWYQQGPGQDPQFLISFYEKMQSDKGSIPDRFSAQQFSDYHSELNMSSLELGDSALYFCASSQKDEQFFGPGTRLTVL.

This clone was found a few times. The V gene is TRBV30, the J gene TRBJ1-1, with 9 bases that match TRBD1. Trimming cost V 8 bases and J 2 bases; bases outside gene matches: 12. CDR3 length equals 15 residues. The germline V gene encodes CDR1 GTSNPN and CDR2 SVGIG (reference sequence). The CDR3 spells CATTPTTGGNTEAFF. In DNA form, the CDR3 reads TGTGCCACGACACCGACGACAGGGGGAAACACTGAAGCTTTCTTT.

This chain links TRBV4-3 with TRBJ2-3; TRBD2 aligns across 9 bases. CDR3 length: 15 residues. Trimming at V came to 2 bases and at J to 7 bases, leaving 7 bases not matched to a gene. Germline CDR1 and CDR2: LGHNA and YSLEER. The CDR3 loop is CASSQISSGVYTQYF. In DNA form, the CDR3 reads TGCGCCAGCAGCCAAATCTCTAGCGGGGTCTATACGCAGTATTTT.

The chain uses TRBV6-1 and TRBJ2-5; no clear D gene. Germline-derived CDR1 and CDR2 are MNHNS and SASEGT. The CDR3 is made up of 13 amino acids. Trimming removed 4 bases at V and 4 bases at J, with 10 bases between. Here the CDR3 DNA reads TGTGCCAGCAGTGTTAGCAGGTCAGAGACCCAGTACTTC. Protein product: CASSVSRSETQYF.

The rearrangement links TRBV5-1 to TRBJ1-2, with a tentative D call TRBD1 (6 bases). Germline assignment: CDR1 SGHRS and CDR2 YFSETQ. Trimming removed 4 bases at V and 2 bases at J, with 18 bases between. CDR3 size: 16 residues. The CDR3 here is CASSREAGAGNYGYTF. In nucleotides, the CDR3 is TGCGCCAGCAGCAGGGAAGCAGGGGCGGGCAACTATGGCTACACCTTC.

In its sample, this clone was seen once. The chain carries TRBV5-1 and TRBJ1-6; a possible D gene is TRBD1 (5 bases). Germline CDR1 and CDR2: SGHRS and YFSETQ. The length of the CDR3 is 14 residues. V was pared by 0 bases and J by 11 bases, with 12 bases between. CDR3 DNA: TGCGCCAGCAGCTTGGGAGGGGTTTTGGCACCCCTCCACTTT. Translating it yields CASSLGGVLAPLHF.

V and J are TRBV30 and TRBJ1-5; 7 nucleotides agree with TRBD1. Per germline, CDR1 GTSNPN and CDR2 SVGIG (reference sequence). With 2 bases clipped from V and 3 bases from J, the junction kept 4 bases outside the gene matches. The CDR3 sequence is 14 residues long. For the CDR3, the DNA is TGTGCCTGGAGTCCAGGACAGGTCAATCAGCCCCAGCATTTT. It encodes CAWSPGQVNQPQHF.